This T cell receptor beta chain was captured in a study of long-term antiretroviral therapy in people with HIV. Across the whole study: Samples from the earliest time points predate the 2015 immediate-ART recommendation by about a decade. Points from the study as a whole: Every time point showed a repertoire led by clones expanded before ART.

Sequencing used immunoSEQ v3.0 at survey level. Each sample had sequencing targeting about 40,000-50,000 T-cell genomes. Profiling relied on immunoSEQ multiplex PCR, and the TCRdb table lists in-frame clones only, not all of them. Of 20,000 to 30,000 clones in the sample, 85% are singletons; the top ten hold approximately 9.5%. The CDR3 has 14 amino acids. The ends were cut back, 4 bases at V and 6 bases at J, with 15 bases in the middle. Germline V gives CDR1 SGDLS, CDR2 YYNGEE. In each sample, roughly 1-11 million cryopreserved PBMC were present before DNA extraction. Concerning this clone itself: Its antigen is unidentified.

The chain carries TRBV9 and TRBJ2-3, with D possibly being TRBD2 (6 bases). The receptor comes from a man in his forties or fifties with HIV. This specimen was unsorted PBMCs, taken 2.3 years after starting antiretroviral therapy. CDR3 DNA sequence: TGTGCCAGCAGCCCGGGGACTGCTCGGGATACGCAGTATTTT. It is translated as CASSPGTARDTQYF.